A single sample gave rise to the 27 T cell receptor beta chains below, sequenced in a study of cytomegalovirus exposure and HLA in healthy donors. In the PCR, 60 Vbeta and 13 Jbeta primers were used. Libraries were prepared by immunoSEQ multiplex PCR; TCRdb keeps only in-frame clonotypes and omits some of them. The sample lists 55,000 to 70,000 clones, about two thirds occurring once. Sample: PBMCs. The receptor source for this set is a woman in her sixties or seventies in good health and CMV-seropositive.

Here the CDR3 DNA reads TGTGCCAGCAGTTTAAGGGGCGCGGTAGTAACTTATGAAGCTTTCTTT. As protein: CASSLRGAVVTYEAFF. V and J are TRBV27 and TRBJ1-1; tentatively, D is TRBD1 (5 bases). The germline V gene has CDR1 MNHEY and CDR2 SMNVEV (reference sequence). There are 16 residues in the CDR3. V was shortened by 2 bases and J by 7 bases, with 20 bases between the two germline ends.

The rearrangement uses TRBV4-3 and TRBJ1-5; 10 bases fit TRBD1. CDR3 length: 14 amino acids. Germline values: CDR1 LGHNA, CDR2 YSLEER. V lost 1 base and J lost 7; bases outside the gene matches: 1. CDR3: CASSQGDRGQPQHF. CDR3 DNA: TGCGCCAGCAGCCAAGGGGACAGGGGACAGCCCCAGCATTTT.

CDR3 amino acids: CASSAMDRGGQPQHF. In DNA form, the CDR3 reads TGTGCCAGCAGTGCTATGGACAGGGGAGGTCAGCCCCAGCATTTT. The rearrangement joins TRBV6-1 to TRBJ1-5; 9 bases agree with TRBD1. Germline-derived CDR1 and CDR2 are MNHNS and SASEGT. CDR3 length: 15 amino acids. V shed 4 bases and J 6 bases; nucleotides not matched to a gene: 7.

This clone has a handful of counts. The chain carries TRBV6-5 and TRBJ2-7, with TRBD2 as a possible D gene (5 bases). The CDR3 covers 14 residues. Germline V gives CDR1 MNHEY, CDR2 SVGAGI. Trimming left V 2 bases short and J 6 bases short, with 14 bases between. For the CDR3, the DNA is TGTGCCAGCAGTTACCCCGACGGGGTTGGCGAGCAGTACTTC. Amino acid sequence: CASSYPDGVGEQYF.

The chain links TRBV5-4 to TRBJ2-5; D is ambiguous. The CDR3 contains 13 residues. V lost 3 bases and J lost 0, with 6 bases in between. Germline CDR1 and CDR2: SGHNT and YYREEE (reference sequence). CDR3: CASSSDNQETQYF. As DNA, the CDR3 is TGTGCCAGCAGCTCCGACAACCAAGAGACCCAGTACTTC.

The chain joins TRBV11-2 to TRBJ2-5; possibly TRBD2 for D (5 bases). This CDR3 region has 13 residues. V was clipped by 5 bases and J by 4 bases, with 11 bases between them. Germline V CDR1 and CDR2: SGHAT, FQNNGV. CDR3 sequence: CASSITRSETQYF. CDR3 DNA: TGTGCCAGCAGCATCACTAGGTCAGAGACCCAGTACTTC.

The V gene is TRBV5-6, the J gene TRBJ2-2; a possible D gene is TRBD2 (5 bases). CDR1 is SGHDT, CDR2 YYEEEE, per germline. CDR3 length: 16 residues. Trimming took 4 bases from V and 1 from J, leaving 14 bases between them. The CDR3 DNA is TGTGCCAGCAGCCAGGAGGTCGGCCTGAACACCGGGGAGCTGTTTTTT. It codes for CASSQEVGLNTGELFF.

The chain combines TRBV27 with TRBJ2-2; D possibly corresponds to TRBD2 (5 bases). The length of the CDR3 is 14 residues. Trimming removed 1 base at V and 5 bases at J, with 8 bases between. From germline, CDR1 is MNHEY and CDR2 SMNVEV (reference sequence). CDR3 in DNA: TGTGCCAGCAGTTTATATTCGGGGACCGGGGAGCTGTTTTTT. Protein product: CASSLYSGTGELFF.

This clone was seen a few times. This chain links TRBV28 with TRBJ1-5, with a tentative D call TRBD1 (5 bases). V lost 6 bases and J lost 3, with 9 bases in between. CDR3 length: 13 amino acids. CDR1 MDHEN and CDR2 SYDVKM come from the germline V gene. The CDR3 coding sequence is TGTGCCAGCAGATTGACAGCCAATCAGCCCCAGCATTTT. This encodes CASRLTANQPQHF.

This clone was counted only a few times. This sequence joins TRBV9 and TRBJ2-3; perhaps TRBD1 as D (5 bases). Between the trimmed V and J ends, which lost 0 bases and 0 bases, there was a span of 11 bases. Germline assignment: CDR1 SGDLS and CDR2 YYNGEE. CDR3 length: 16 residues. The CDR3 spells CASSVDTGTSTDTQYF. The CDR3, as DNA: TGTGCCAGCAGCGTAGATACAGGAACTAGCACAGATACGCAGTATTTT.

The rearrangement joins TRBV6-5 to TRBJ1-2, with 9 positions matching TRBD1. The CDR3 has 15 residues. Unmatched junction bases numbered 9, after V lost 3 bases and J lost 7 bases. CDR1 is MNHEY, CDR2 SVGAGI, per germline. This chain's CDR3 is CASSYVQGAMGGYTF. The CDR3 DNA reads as TGTGCCAGCAGTTATGTACAGGGGGCGATGGGTGGCTACACCTTC.

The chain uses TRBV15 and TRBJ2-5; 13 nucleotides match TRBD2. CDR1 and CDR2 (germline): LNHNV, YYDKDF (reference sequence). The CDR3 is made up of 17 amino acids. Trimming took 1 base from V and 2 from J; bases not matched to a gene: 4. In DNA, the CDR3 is TGTGCCACCAGCAGAGGACTAGCGGGGGGATTTCAAGAGACCCAGTACTTC. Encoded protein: CATSRGLAGGFQETQYF.

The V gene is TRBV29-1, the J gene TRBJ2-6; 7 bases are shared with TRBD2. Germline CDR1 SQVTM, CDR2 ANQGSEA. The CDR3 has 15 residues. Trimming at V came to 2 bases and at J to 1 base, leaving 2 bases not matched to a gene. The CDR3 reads CSVEWRGSGANVLTF. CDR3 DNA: TGCAGCGTTGAATGGCGGGGGTCTGGGGCCAACGTCCTGACTTTC.

The CDR3 nucleotides read TGTGCCAGCAGCACCGGGACAGGGGGAACTCGTGGGGCCAACGTCCTGACTTTC. It specifies CASSTGTGGTRGANVLTF. The V call is TRBV5-5, the J call TRBJ2-6; 11 nucleotides align to TRBD1. From germline, CDR1 is SGHKS and CDR2 YYEKEE (reference sequence). This CDR3 contains 18 residues. The junction had 9 bases not matched to a gene; V was cut back by 4 bases and J by 3 bases.

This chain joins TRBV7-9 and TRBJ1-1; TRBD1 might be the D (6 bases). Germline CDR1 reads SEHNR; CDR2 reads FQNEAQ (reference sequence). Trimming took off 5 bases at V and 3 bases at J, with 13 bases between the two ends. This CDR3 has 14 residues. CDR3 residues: CASSQGQSDTEAFF. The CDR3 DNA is TGTGCCAGCAGCCAAGGACAGTCGGACACTGAAGCTTTCTTT.

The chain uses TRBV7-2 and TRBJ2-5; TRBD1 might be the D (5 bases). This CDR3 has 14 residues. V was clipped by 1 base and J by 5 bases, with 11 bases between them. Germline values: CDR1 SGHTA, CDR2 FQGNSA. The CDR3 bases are TGTGCCAGCAGCTTAGGGGGATACAGGGAGACCCAGTACTTC. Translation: CASSLGGYRETQYF.

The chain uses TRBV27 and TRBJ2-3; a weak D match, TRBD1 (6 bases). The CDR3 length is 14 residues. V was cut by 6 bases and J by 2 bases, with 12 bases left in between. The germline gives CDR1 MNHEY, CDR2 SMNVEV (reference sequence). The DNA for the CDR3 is TGTGCCAGCAGAACCGACAGGTACACAGATACGCAGTATTTT. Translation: CASRTDRYTDTQYF.

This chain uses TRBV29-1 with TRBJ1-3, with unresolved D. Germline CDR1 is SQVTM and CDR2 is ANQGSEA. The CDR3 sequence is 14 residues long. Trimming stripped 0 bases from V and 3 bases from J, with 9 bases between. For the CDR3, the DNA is TGCAGCGTTGAAGACGGGTACCGTGGAAACACCATATATTTT. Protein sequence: CSVEDGYRGNTIYF.

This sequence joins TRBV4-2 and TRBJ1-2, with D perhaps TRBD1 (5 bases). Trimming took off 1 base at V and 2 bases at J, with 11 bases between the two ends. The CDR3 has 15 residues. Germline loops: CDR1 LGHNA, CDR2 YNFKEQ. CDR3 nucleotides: TGTGCCAGCAGCCAAGCTTTGGCAGGGAACTATGGCTACACCTTC. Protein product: CASSQALAGNYGYTF.

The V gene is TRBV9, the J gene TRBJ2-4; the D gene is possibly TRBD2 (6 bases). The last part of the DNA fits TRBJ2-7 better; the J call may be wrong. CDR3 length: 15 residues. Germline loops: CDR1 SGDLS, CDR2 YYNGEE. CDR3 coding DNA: TGTGCCAGCAGCGTAGGCGCGGGGCCCAACTACGAGCAGTACTTC. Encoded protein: CASSVGAGPNYEQYF.

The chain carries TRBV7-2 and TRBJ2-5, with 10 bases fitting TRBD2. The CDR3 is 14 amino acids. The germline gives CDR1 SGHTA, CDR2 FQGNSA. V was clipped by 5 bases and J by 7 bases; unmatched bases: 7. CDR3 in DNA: TGTGCCAGCAGCCCGCCTAGCGGGGGAGGGACCCAGTACTTC. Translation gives CASSPPSGGGTQYF.

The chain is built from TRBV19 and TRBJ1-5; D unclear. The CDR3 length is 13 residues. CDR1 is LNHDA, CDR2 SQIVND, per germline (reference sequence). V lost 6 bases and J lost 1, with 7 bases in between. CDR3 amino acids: CASREQSNQPQHF. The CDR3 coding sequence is TGTGCCAGTAGGGAACAGAGCAATCAGCCCCAGCATTTT.

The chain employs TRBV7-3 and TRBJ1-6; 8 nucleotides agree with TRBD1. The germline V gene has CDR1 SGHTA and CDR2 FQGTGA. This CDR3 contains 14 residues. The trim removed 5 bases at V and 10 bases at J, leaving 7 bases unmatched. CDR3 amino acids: CASSLQGDGSPLHF. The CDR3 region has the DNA TGTGCCAGCAGCCTACAGGGGGATGGATCACCCCTCCACTTT.

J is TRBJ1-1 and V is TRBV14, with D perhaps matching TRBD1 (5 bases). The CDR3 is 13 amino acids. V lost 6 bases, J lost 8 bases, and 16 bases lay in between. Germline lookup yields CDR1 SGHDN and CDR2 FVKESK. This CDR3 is CASRKAGRTEAFF. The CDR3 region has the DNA TGTGCCAGCAGAAAAGCGGGACGGACCGAAGCTTTCTTT.

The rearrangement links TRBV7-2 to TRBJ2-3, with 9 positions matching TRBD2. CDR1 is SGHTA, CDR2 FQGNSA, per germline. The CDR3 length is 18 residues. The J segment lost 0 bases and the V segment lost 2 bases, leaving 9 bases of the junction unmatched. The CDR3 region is CASSLMGNSGGSTDTQYF. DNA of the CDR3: TGTGCCAGCAGCTTAATGGGTAATAGCGGGGGTAGCACAGATACGCAGTATTTT.

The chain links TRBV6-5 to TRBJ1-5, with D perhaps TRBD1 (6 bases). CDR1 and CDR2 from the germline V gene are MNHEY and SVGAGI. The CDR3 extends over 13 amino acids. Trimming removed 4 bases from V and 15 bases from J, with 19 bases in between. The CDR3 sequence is CASSLGAGAPGHF. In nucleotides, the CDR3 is TGTGCCAGCAGTTTGGGGGCAGGGGCCCCTGGGCATTTT.

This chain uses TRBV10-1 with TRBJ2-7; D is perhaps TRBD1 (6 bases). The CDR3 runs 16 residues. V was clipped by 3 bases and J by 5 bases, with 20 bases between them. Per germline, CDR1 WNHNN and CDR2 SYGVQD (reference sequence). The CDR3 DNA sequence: TGCGCCAGCAGTGACCCCCTGAAAGGACAGCTTCACGAGCAGTACTTC. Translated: CASSDPLKGQLHEQYF.